The rows below give T cell receptor beta chains drawn from one sample of a study of T cells in Graves' hyperthyroidism and ophthalmopathy. TCRdb redid the calling of the multiplex PCR reads with MiXCR, one entry per CDR3 protein. The repertoire includes approximately 600,000 distinct CDR3 sequences, roughly 14% of them detected once, and 5.5% to 7.5% sits in the top ten. Source material: blood. These receptors originate from a woman aged 30 to 39 with Graves' hyperthyroidism that later progressed to Graves' ophthalmopathy. Each CDR3 is given with its conserved first and last residue. Each record gives: V gene, D gene, clone size, J gene, CDR3 protein, CDR3 DNA. The D gene is left open where the match is weak. Some rows have no size entry. The others give once, few or many, or a class for an expanded clone.

v_call: TRBV10-3; d_call: TRBD2; clone_size: few; j_call: TRBJ2-3; cdr3_aa: CAISREGRTDTQYF; cdr3_nt: TGTGCCATCTCGCGGGAGGGCCGGACAGATACGCAGTATTTT
v_call: TRBV7-2; d_call: -; clone_size: many; j_call: TRBJ1-1; cdr3_aa: CASSLRDGLNTEAFF; cdr3_nt: TGTGCCAGCAGCTTACGGGACGGCCTGAACACTGAAGCTTTCTTT
v_call: TRBV3-1; d_call: -; clone_size: many; j_call: TRBJ2-1; cdr3_aa: CASSHYREFF; cdr3_nt: TGTGCCAGCAGCCACTACAGGGAGTTCTTC
v_call: TRBV3-1; d_call: -; clone_size: few; j_call: TRBJ1-5; cdr3_aa: CASSGDWEQPQHF; cdr3_nt: TGTGCCAGCAGCGGAGATTGGGAGCAGCCCCAGCATTTT
v_call: TRBV6-2/TRBV6-3; d_call: -; clone_size: many; j_call: TRBJ2-5; cdr3_aa: CASSLRGGGETQYF; cdr3_nt: TGTGCCAGCAGTCTACGAGGGGGTGGTGAGACCCAGTACTTC
v_call: TRBV12-3/TRBV12-4; d_call: TRBD1; clone_size: few; j_call: TRBJ2-3; cdr3_aa: CASSSRDRGTDTQYF; cdr3_nt: TGTGCCAGCAGTTCCCGGGACAGGGGCACAGATACGCAGTATTTT
v_call: TRBV11-2; d_call: -; clone_size: many; j_call: TRBJ2-2; cdr3_aa: CASSLVRRELYTGELFF; cdr3_nt: TGTGCCAGCAGCTTAGTCCGTCGGGAGCTCTACACCGGGGAGCTGTTTTTT
v_call: TRBV7-3; d_call: TRBD1; clone_size: many; j_call: TRBJ1-2; cdr3_aa: CASSLTGQGSYGYTF; cdr3_nt: TGTGCCAGCAGCTTAACGGGACAGGGGAGCTATGGCTACACCTTC
v_call: TRBV7-9; d_call: -; clone_size: many; j_call: TRBJ2-7; cdr3_aa: CASSLAFGSYEQYF; cdr3_nt: TGTGCCAGCAGCTTAGCTTTCGGGAGCTACGAGCAGTACTTC
v_call: TRBV7-2; d_call: -; clone_size: many; j_call: TRBJ2-3; cdr3_aa: CASSEGDSTDTQYF; cdr3_nt: TGTGCCAGCAGCGAGGGGGACAGCACAGATACGCAGTATTTT
v_call: TRBV28; d_call: TRBD2; clone_size: -; j_call: TRBJ2-4; cdr3_aa: CASSHGLAGGPTKNIQYF; cdr3_nt: TGTGCCAGCAGTCACGGACTAGCGGGAGGGCCGACCAAAAACATTCAGTACTTC
v_call: TRBV12-3/TRBV12-4; d_call: -; clone_size: many; j_call: TRBJ1-2; cdr3_aa: CASSPDSWRVDYGYTF; cdr3_nt: TGTGCCAGCAGTCCCGATAGTTGGAGGGTAGACTATGGCTACACCTTC
v_call: TRBV7-9; d_call: -; clone_size: -; j_call: TRBJ2-7; cdr3_aa: CASSLCSGGGVCEQYF; cdr3_nt: TGTGCCAGCAGCTTATGTAGCGGAGGGGGGGTATGTGAGCAGTACTTC
v_call: TRBV18; d_call: TRBD1; clone_size: -; j_call: TRBJ1-5; cdr3_aa: CATSTITGQGANQPQHF; cdr3_nt: TGTGCCACCTCAACCATTACTGGACAGGGGGCAAATCAGCCCCAGCATTTT
v_call: TRBV3-1; d_call: -; clone_size: many; j_call: TRBJ2-1; cdr3_aa: CASSQVARGNEQFF; cdr3_nt: TGTGCCAGCAGCCAAGTGGCCAGGGGCAATGAGCAGTTCTTC
v_call: TRBV29-1; d_call: -; clone_size: many; j_call: TRBJ2-1; cdr3_aa: CSALRDQGYEQFF; cdr3_nt: TGCAGCGCCCTACGGGACCAGGGGTATGAGCAGTTCTTC
v_call: TRBV7-8; d_call: TRBD2; clone_size: -; j_call: TRBJ2-1; cdr3_aa: CASSQNRGLAGFNEQFF; cdr3_nt: TGTGCCAGCAGCCAAAACCGGGGACTAGCGGGGTTCAATGAGCAGTTCTTC
v_call: TRBV18; d_call: -; clone_size: -; j_call: TRBJ1-5; cdr3_aa: CASSPKDSNQPQHF; cdr3_nt: TGTGCCAGCTCACCAAAAGATAGCAATCAGCCCCAGCATTTT
v_call: TRBV6-2/TRBV6-3; d_call: -; clone_size: many; j_call: TRBJ2-7; cdr3_aa: CATGEPGDYEQYF; cdr3_nt: TGTGCCACAGGGGAACCGGGGGATTACGAGCAGTACTTC
v_call: TRBV6-2/TRBV6-3; d_call: TRBD1; clone_size: many; j_call: TRBJ2-5; cdr3_aa: CASNGQGWQETQYF; cdr3_nt: TGTGCCAGCAATGGACAGGGCTGGCAAGAGACCCAGTACTTC
v_call: TRBV12-3/TRBV12-4; d_call: -; clone_size: -; j_call: TRBJ2-5; cdr3_aa: CASRDWPVWGGQETQYF; cdr3_nt: TGTGCCAGCAGGGACTGGCCGGTGTGGGGAGGCCAAGAGACCCAGTACTTC
v_call: TRBV3-1; d_call: -; clone_size: -; j_call: TRBJ2-5; cdr3_aa: CVSGQVTGGAETQYF; cdr3_nt: TGTGTCAGCGGCCAAGTGACGGGGGGCGCAGAGACCCAGTACTTC
v_call: TRBV10-3; d_call: -; clone_size: many; j_call: TRBJ2-7; cdr3_aa: CAISEEDTFYEQYF; cdr3_nt: TGTGCCATCAGTGAGGAAGACACGTTCTACGAGCAGTACTTC
v_call: TRBV7-9; d_call: -; clone_size: -; j_call: TRBJ2-2; cdr3_aa: CASSLEVGKDTGELFF; cdr3_nt: TGTGCCAGCAGCTTAGAAGTAGGGAAGGACACCGGGGAGCTGTTTTTT
v_call: TRBV28; d_call: -; clone_size: many; j_call: TRBJ2-1; cdr3_aa: CASSYTRDSQSNEQFF; cdr3_nt: TGTGCCAGCTCCTATACGCGGGACAGTCAGAGCAATGAGCAGTTCTTC
v_call: TRBV6-2/TRBV6-3; d_call: -; clone_size: -; j_call: TRBJ2-6; cdr3_aa: CASSTKTPGANVLTF; cdr3_nt: TGTGCCAGCAGTACCAAAACCCCCGGGGCCAACGTCCTGACTTTC
v_call: TRBV11-2; d_call: -; clone_size: -; j_call: TRBJ1-2; cdr3_aa: CASNADGFYGYTF; cdr3_nt: TGTGCCAGCAACGCGGACGGGTTCTATGGCTACACCTTC
v_call: TRBV5-1; d_call: TRBD2; clone_size: many; j_call: TRBJ2-1; cdr3_aa: CASSFRGVDNEQFF; cdr3_nt: TGCGCCAGCAGCTTTCGGGGGGTCGACAATGAGCAGTTCTTC
v_call: TRBV12-3/TRBV12-4; d_call: -; clone_size: many; j_call: TRBJ2-3; cdr3_aa: CASRALSFTDTQYF; cdr3_nt: TGTGCCAGCAGGGCGCTATCTTTCACAGATACGCAGTATTTT
v_call: TRBV27; d_call: -; clone_size: many; j_call: TRBJ2-2; cdr3_aa: CASRPGGKSGELFF; cdr3_nt: TGTGCCAGCAGGCCCGGGGGCAAGTCCGGGGAGCTGTTTTTT
v_call: TRBV15; d_call: -; clone_size: few; j_call: TRBJ1-2; cdr3_aa: CTTSEADYGYTF; cdr3_nt: TGTACCACCAGCGAAGCAGACTATGGCTACACCTTC
v_call: TRBV20-1; d_call: TRBD2; clone_size: many; j_call: TRBJ2-1; cdr3_aa: CSASQPTSGSYNEQFF; cdr3_nt: TGCAGTGCTAGTCAACCGACTAGCGGGTCCTACAATGAGCAGTTCTTC
v_call: TRBV27; d_call: -; clone_size: many; j_call: TRBJ2-1; cdr3_aa: CASMRLGHGYNEQFF; cdr3_nt: TGTGCCAGCATGCGTTTGGGACATGGCTACAATGAGCAGTTCTTC
v_call: TRBV27; d_call: -; clone_size: many; j_call: TRBJ2-3; cdr3_aa: CASRNFPTSTDTQYF; cdr3_nt: TGTGCCAGCAGGAACTTCCCTACTAGCACAGATACGCAGTATTTT
v_call: TRBV3-1; d_call: TRBD2; clone_size: -; j_call: TRBJ2-7; cdr3_aa: CASQGAGVSREQYF; cdr3_nt: TGTGCCAGCCAAGGTGCGGGAGTCTCGAGAGAGCAGTACTTC
v_call: TRBV27; d_call: TRBD1; clone_size: -; j_call: TRBJ1-5; cdr3_aa: CASTSTGQSDPQHF; cdr3_nt: TGTGCCAGCACTTCCACGGGACAGTCAGATCCCCAGCATTTT
v_call: TRBV28; d_call: TRBD1; clone_size: many; j_call: TRBJ1-3; cdr3_aa: CASRTGGGTIYF; cdr3_nt: TGTGCCAGCAGGACAGGGGGCGGCACCATATATTTT
v_call: TRBV28; d_call: TRBD2; clone_size: many; j_call: TRBJ2-5; cdr3_aa: CASSRLAGGEETQYF; cdr3_nt: TGTGCCAGCAGTCGACTAGCGGGAGGTGAAGAGACCCAGTACTTC
v_call: TRBV19; d_call: -; clone_size: few; j_call: TRBJ1-5; cdr3_aa: CVSFKGGYSNQPQHF; cdr3_nt: TGTGTCAGTTTCAAGGGTGGGTATAGCAATCAGCCCCAGCATTTT
v_call: TRBV27; d_call: TRBD2; clone_size: many; j_call: TRBJ2-7; cdr3_aa: CASGGGTYEQYF; cdr3_nt: TGTGCCAGCGGCGGGGGGACCTACGAGCAGTACTTC
v_call: TRBV30; d_call: -; clone_size: many; j_call: TRBJ1-1; cdr3_aa: CAWSVSAGTEAFF; cdr3_nt: TGTGCCTGGAGTGTCAGTGCCGGGACTGAAGCTTTCTTT